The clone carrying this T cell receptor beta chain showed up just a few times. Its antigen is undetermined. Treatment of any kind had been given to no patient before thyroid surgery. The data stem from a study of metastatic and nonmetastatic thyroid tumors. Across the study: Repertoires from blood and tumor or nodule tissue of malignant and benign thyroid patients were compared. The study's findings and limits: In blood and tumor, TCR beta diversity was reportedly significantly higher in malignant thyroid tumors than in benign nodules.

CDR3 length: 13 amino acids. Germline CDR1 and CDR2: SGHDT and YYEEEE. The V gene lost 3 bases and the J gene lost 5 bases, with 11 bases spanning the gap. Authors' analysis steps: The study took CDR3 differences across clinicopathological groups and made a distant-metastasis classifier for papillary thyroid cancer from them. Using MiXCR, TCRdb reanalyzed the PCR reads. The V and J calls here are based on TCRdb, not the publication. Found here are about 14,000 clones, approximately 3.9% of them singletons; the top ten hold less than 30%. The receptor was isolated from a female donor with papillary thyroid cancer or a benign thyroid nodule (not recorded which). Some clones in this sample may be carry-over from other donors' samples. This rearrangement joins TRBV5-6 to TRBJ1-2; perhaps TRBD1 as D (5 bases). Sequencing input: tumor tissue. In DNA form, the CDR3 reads TGTGCCAGCAGCTACGGACACGAATATGGCTACACCTTC. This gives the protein CASSYGHEYGYTF.